These 30 T cell receptor beta chains came from one sample sequenced in a study of neurological immune-mediated disorders. TCRdb fed the 5' RACE reads into MiXCR, producing one record per CDR3 protein. This table has tens of thousands of distinct CDR3 sequences, around 10% appearing once. Time point here: longitudinal time-point 2. Sequencing was carried out using PBMCs. The receptor source for this set is a man aged 25-45 years in good health.

This clonotype was recorded many times. The rearrangement links TRBV9 to TRBJ1-2, with D unclear. V was clipped by 4 bases and J by 5 bases, with 24 bases between them. Per germline, CDR1 SGDLS and CDR2 YYNGEE. There are 17 residues in the CDR3. The CDR3 spells CASSPGRVEDLNYGYTF. The CDR3 nucleotides are TGTGCCAGCAGCCCCGGGAGGGTAGAGGACCTAAATTATGGCTACACCTTC.

This clonotype was observed many times. The rearrangement joins TRBV7-2 to TRBJ1-2; TRBD1 aligns across 7 bases. This CDR3 is built from 13 residues. Germline V gene sequence: CDR1 SGHTA, CDR2 FQGNSA. J gave up 2 bases and V 7 bases, and 4 bases lay outside the gene matches. The CDR3 loop reads CASTPGQNYGYTF. The CDR3 DNA sequence: TGTGCCAGCACTCCGGGACAGAACTATGGCTACACCTTC. The entire variable domain, with the rest obtained from reference TRBV7-2 and TRBJ1-2, is as follows: GAGVSQSPSNKVTEKGKDVELRCDPISGHTALYWYRQSLGQGLEFLIYFQGNSAPDKSGLPSDRFSAERTGGSVSTLTIQRTQQEDSAVYLCASTPGQNYGYTFGSGTRLTVV.

Ten or more counts support this clonotype. The chain is built from TRBV5-1 and TRBJ2-5; the match to TRBD2 covers 7 bases. The CDR3 is made up of 14 amino acids. The germline CDR1 and CDR2 sequences are SGHRS and YFSETQ. Trimming at V came to 2 bases and at J to 4 bases, leaving 5 bases not matched to a gene. CDR3 sequence: CASSFSSGLETQYF. CDR3 DNA sequence: TGCGCCAGCAGCTTTTCTAGCGGCCTAGAGACCCAGTACTTC.

This chain joins TRBV2 and TRBJ1-4; a weak D match, TRBD1 (6 bases). Germline V gene sequence: CDR1 SNHLY, CDR2 FYNNEI. The CDR3 loop spans 13 amino acids. V was pared by 7 bases and J by 5 bases, with 11 bases between. This chain's CDR3 is CASIDRQNEKLFF. CDR3 coding DNA: TGTGCCAGCATAGACAGGCAGAATGAAAAACTGTTTTTT.

This clonotype came up many times. For the CDR3, the DNA is TGTGCCTGGAAGGGGTCGCCCGGGGAGCTGTTTTTT. Translated, it gives CAWKGSPGELFF. The chain employs TRBV30 and TRBJ2-2; maybe TRBD1 (5 bases). Germline loops: CDR1 GTSNPN, CDR2 SVGIG (reference sequence). V was clipped by 4 bases and J by 6 bases, with 9 bases between them. This CDR3 is built from 12 residues.

This clonotype has a count of ten or more. The V call is TRBV11-2, the J call TRBJ2-2, with D maybe TRBD2 (6 bases). The V gene lost 0 bases and the J gene lost 6 bases, with 8 bases spanning the gap. The CDR3 runs to 14 residues. Germline-derived CDR1 and CDR2 are SGHAT and FQNNGV. The CDR3 spells CASSLETGAGELFF. The CDR3 region has the DNA TGTGCCAGCAGCTTAGAGACGGGGGCCGGGGAGCTGTTTTTT.

This clonotype was found many times. V gene TRBV19 combines with J gene TRBJ2-7; possibly TRBD2 for D (6 bases). CDR3 size: 13 residues. The germline V gene encodes CDR1 LNHDA and CDR2 SQIVND (reference sequence). V lost 7 bases to trimming and J lost 2 bases, with 12 bases between them. The CDR3 DNA reads as TGTGCCAGTACGAGCGGGTTGACCTACGAGCAGTACTTC. Encoded protein: CASTSGLTYEQYF.

This clonotype was recorded many times. The chain recombines TRBV7-2 with TRBJ2-7, with 8 bases fitting TRBD2. Germline CDR1 and CDR2: SGHTA and FQGNSA. The trim removed 3 bases at V and 3 bases at J, leaving 4 bases unmatched. The CDR3 is made up of 14 amino acids. The CDR3 DNA reads as TGTGCCAGCAGCTTCGTCGGGAGGGGCTACGAGCAGTACTTC. Protein: CASSFVGRGYEQYF.

The table lists this clonotype with many counts. V and J are TRBV12-3 or TRBV12-4 and TRBJ1-2; 7 bases agree with TRBD1. CDR3 length equals 12 residues. Trimming cost V 6 bases and J 8 bases; bases outside gene matches: 6. Written as DNA, the CDR3 is TGTGCCAGCAGCCGGAACAGGGGAGGCTACACCTTC. The encoded protein is CASSRNRGGYTF.

This clonotype was counted ten times or more. The CDR3 region is CASSPVGVQETQYF. CDR3 nucleotides: TGTGCCAGCAGCCCCGTGGGGGTTCAAGAGACCCAGTACTTC. The chain carries TRBV28 and TRBJ2-5; D might be TRBD1 or TRBD2, each matching 5 bases. The V end was cut by 6 bases, the J end by 2 bases, with 13 bases between. CDR3 length equals 14 residues. Germline CDR1 reads MDHEN; CDR2 reads SYDVKM.

This clonotype was seen repeatedly, ten times or more. The chain links TRBV29-1 to TRBJ2-1, with unresolved D. Germline CDR1 reads SQVTM; CDR2 reads ANQGSEA. The CDR3 sequence is 15 residues long. V dropped 5 bases and J dropped 0 bases, with 14 bases sitting between them. The CDR3 DNA follows: TGCAGCGTTCAAACAGATGCTTACTCCTACAATGAGCAGTTCTTC. This encodes CSVQTDAYSYNEQFF.

Worth noting for this clonotype: This may arise from a read error, as a much more abundant clone is one base away. The V call is TRBV4-1, the J call TRBJ2-1; no firm D call. From germline, CDR1 is MGHRA and CDR2 YSYEKL. The V gene lost 4 bases and the J gene lost 4 bases, with 14 bases spanning the gap. The length of the CDR3 is 15 residues. For the CDR3, the DNA is TGCGCCAGCAGCCTCGATAGCCTACAGTACAATGAGCAGTTCTTC. Its protein product is CASSLDSLQYNEQFF.

This clonotype was counted ten times or more. CDR3 bases: TGCAGCGTCCGCTTCGTTGAGCAGTTCTTC. Its translation: CSVRFVEQFF. The chain employs TRBV29-1 and TRBJ2-1; D unclear. The CDR3 consists of 10 residues. The ends were cut back, 6 bases at V and 9 bases at J, with 9 bases in the middle. Germline lookup yields CDR1 SQVTM and CDR2 ANQGSEA.

This clonotype showed up many times. The chain joins TRBV10-3 to TRBJ2-1; D is uncertain. This CDR3 comprises 12 residues. Germline V CDR1 and CDR2: ENHRY, SYGVKD. Trimming left V 6 bases short and J 7 bases short, with 10 bases between. CDR3 in DNA: TGTGCCATCAGCCTTTCAGCAAATGAGCAGTTCTTC. This sequence encodes CAISLSANEQFF.

This clonotype was seen ten or more times. The chain uses TRBV29-1 and TRBJ2-3; TRBD1 matches at 7 bases. The CDR3 covers 14 residues. The junction had 4 bases not matched to a gene; V was cut back by 0 bases and J by 4 bases. CDR1 SQVTM and CDR2 ANQGSEA come from the germline V gene. CDR3 amino acids: CSVEDTGDPDTQYF. The DNA of the CDR3 is TGCAGCGTTGAAGACACAGGGGACCCAGATACGCAGTATTTT.

This clonotype was recorded many times. The chain combines TRBV3-1 with TRBJ2-7; the D gene is possibly TRBD1 (10 bases). Between the trimmed V and J ends, which lost 3 bases and 3 bases, there was a span of 24 bases. Germline CDR1 is LGHDT and CDR2 is YNNKEL (reference sequence). This CDR3 is built from 18 residues. CDR3 sequence: CASSQTGGGAGGIYEQYF. The CDR3 coding sequence is TGTGCCAGCAGCCAGACAGGGGGCGGCGCGGGAGGGATCTACGAGCAGTACTTC.

This clonotype was seen a handful of times. The chain recombines TRBV7-9 with TRBJ2-1; 7 bases are shared with TRBD2. The CDR3 runs 13 residues. CDR1 and CDR2 (germline): SEHNR, FQNEAQ (reference sequence). Trimming removed 2 bases from V and 13 bases from J; junction bases left unmatched: 8. This CDR3 is CASSLTSLADQFF. CDR3 nucleotide sequence: TGTGCCAGCAGCTTAACATCCCTAGCGGATCAGTTCTTC.

This clonotype was recorded a few times. Here the CDR3 DNA reads TGCGCCAGCAGCTTTGACAGGGAGGGACGCGAGCAGTACTTC. Its protein product is CASSFDREGREQYF. The chain joins TRBV5-1 to TRBJ2-7; possibly TRBD1 or TRBD2 for D (7 bases each). The CDR3 has 14 amino acids. V was clipped by 2 bases and J by 6 bases, with 15 bases between them. CDR1 and CDR2 (germline): SGHRS, YFSETQ.

J is TRBJ2-7 and V is TRBV7-2; no firm D call. Germline loops: CDR1 SGHTA, CDR2 FQGNSA. CDR3 size: 14 residues. Between the trimmed V and J ends, which lost 1 base and 8 bases, there was a span of 15 bases. The CDR3 nucleotides read TGTGCCAGCAGCTTAGTAGGCCCTCTGGCGCAGCAGTACTTC. Amino acids: CASSLVGPLAQQYF.

This clonotype was recorded many times. The genes are TRBV7-9 and TRBJ2-7, with 11 bases fitting TRBD2. Germline lookup yields CDR1 SEHNR and CDR2 FQNEAQ (reference sequence). The CDR3 has 16 residues. The ends lost 4 bases at V and 2 bases at J; junction bases unmatched: 7. CDR3 loop: CASSSLRSGRAYEQYF. The CDR3 bases are TGTGCCAGCAGCTCTCTCCGTAGCGGGAGGGCCTACGAGCAGTACTTC.

Only a few counts were recorded for this clonotype. The chain is built from TRBV5-1 and TRBJ2-2, with D unclear. The CDR3 is 15 amino acids. Trimming took off 2 bases at V and 5 bases at J, with 13 bases between the two ends. Per the germline V gene, CDR1 is SGHRS and CDR2 is YFSETQ. CDR3 protein: CASSLEWRRTGELFF. The CDR3 nucleotides are TGCGCCAGCAGCTTAGAATGGAGAAGAACCGGGGAGCTGTTTTTT.

This clonotype was picked up many times. V gene TRBV6-4 combines with J gene TRBJ2-2; 8 bases agree with TRBD1. Germline assignment: CDR1 MRHNA and CDR2 SNTAGT. The CDR3 runs to 14 residues. Losses at the gene ends were 3 bases for V and 3 bases for J; bases not matched to a gene: 0. CDR3 in amino acids: CASSETGDTGELFF. The CDR3 DNA sequence: TGTGCCAGCAGTGAGACAGGGGACACCGGGGAGCTGTTTTTT.

At least ten counts were recorded for this clonotype. The V gene is TRBV29-1, the J gene TRBJ1-4; D perhaps matches TRBD1 (6 bases). V was shortened by 6 bases and J by 7 bases, with 12 bases between the two germline ends. In germline, CDR1 is SQVTM, CDR2 ANQGSEA. This CDR3 region has 12 residues. The CDR3 here is CSVNREGEKLFF. CDR3 nucleotide sequence: TGCAGCGTAAACAGGGAGGGTGAAAAACTGTTTTTT.

At least ten counts were recorded for this clonotype. V gene TRBV7-2 combines with J gene TRBJ2-7, with 8 positions matching TRBD2. There are 15 residues in the CDR3. Germline V gene lookup returns CDR1 SGHTA and CDR2 FQGNSA. Trimming cost V 7 bases and J 3 bases; bases outside gene matches: 11. CDR3 protein: CASKPGGLGLYEQYF. The CDR3 DNA reads TGTGCCAGCAAACCCGGGGGACTAGGCCTCTACGAGCAGTACTTC. The variable domain in full, with the rest retrieved from reference TRBV7-2 and TRBJ2-7, is GAGVSQSPSNKVTEKGKDVELRCDPISGHTALYWYRQSLGQGLEFLIYFQGNSAPDKSGLPSDRFSAERTGGSVSTLTIQRTQQEDSAVYLCASKPGGLGLYEQYFGPGTRLTVT.

This clonotype has at least ten counts. The CDR3 bases are TGTGCCATCAGTGAGGATGACAGCGCAACTAATGAAAAACTGTTTTTT. It encodes CAISEDDSATNEKLFF. This chain joins TRBV10-3 and TRBJ1-4; weak D call: TRBD1 (5 bases). The CDR3 spans 16 residues. Trimming shortened V by 2 bases and J by 0 bases, and 10 bases separated the two germline ends. Germline values: CDR1 ENHRY, CDR2 SYGVKD.

This chain links TRBV7-2 with TRBJ1-3, with 7 nucleotides matching TRBD1. V was clipped by 5 bases and J by 6 bases; unmatched bases: 13. The CDR3 consists of 16 residues. Germline-derived CDR1 and CDR2 are SGHTA and FQGNSA. CDR3 in DNA: TGTGCCAGCAGCGAACAGACAGGGCAAATAGAAAACACCATATATTTT. Protein: CASSEQTGQIENTIYF.

This clonotype was detected ten times or more. The rearrangement uses TRBV14 and TRBJ1-2, with a possible D match to TRBD1 (5 bases). This CDR3 has 13 amino acids. V was trimmed by 0 bases and J by 9 bases, leaving 11 bases between them. The germline V gene has CDR1 SGHDN and CDR2 FVKESK. The CDR3 sequence: CASSQDLRGSYTF. The DNA for the CDR3 is TGTGCCAGCAGCCAAGATTTAAGGGGTAGCTACACCTTC.

Note on this clonotype: The germline gene is not matched at one end of the junction; a read error may be the cause. The chain uses TRBV5-6 and TRBJ2-1, with no clear D. The CDR3 loop spans 14 amino acids. Germline CDR1 is SGHDT and CDR2 is YYEEEE. In nucleotides, the CDR3 is TGTGCCAGTAGCTTTGGCAACGAGTACAATGAGCAGGTCTTC. It codes for CASSFGNEYNEQVF.

This clonotype was observed at least ten times. The chain joins TRBV12-3 or TRBV12-4 to TRBJ1-1, with TRBD1 as a possible D gene (5 bases). V shed 6 bases and J shed 6 bases, with 14 bases lying between them. There are 13 residues in the CDR3. The CDR3 spells CASSLPPGPEAFF. Here the CDR3 DNA reads TGTGCCAGCAGCCTGCCACCGGGACCTGAAGCTTTCTTT.

In this sample, this clonotype turned up many times. The gene calls are TRBV3-1 and TRBJ2-1; D remains ambiguous. V lost 4 bases, J lost 0 bases, and 7 bases lay in between. This CDR3 has 14 amino acids. The germline V gene encodes CDR1 LGHDT and CDR2 YNNKEL (reference sequence). The CDR3 nucleotides read TGTGCCAGCAGCCGGGGAAGCTCCTACAATGAGCAGTTCTTC. Its translation: CASSRGSSYNEQFF.